Listed here are 16 T cell receptor beta chains from one sample, sequenced in a study of shared clonotypes between healthy human individuals. The data were produced by immunoSEQ multiplex PCR, yet TCRdb's version contains in-frame clones alone and is incomplete. The repertoire includes under 80,000 clones, about 61% of them detected once, and about 51% sits in the top ten. The sample comprised memory CD8+ T cells sorted from blood. The subset here: CD45RO+ cells pooled with CCR7-negative TemRA cells. The receptors originated from a man under 40 in good health.

This chain connects TRBV19 to TRBJ1-1, with a tentative D call TRBD1 (5 bases). V was clipped by 5 bases and J by 4 bases, with 11 bases between them. The CDR3 runs to 13 residues. Germline V gene data show CDR1 as LNHDA and CDR2 as SQIVND (reference sequence). CDR3 sequence (DNA): TGTGCCAGTAGTGAACAGGTGGGCACTGAAGCTTTCTTT. Translating it yields CASSEQVGTEAFF.

The rearrangement links TRBV4-2 to TRBJ2-1; 11 bases are a match to TRBD2. Germline V gives CDR1 LGHNA, CDR2 YNFKEQ. Trimming at V came to 0 bases and at J to 5 bases, leaving 3 bases not matched to a gene. CDR3 size: 16 residues. The CDR3: CASSQEIAGGDNEQFF. Here the CDR3 DNA reads TGTGCCAGCAGCCAAGAGATAGCGGGAGGGGACAATGAGCAGTTCTTC.

V is TRBV2 and J is TRBJ2-7, with D perhaps being TRBD1 or TRBD2 (6 bases each). V was cut by 7 bases and J by 1 base, with 17 bases left in between. Germline CDR1 is SNHLY and CDR2 is FYNNEI. This CDR3 region has 15 residues. The CDR3 nucleotides read TGTGCCAGCACCCCCGCGGAGGGGGAATCCTACGAGCAGTACTTC. This sequence encodes CASTPAEGESYEQYF. Supplemented by reference TRBV2 and TRBJ2-7, the full variable domain reads EPEVTQTPSHQVTQMGQEVILRCVPISNHLYFYWYRQILGQKVEFLVSFYNNEISEKSEIFDDQFSVERPDGSNFTLKIRSTKLEDSAMYFCASTPAEGESYEQYFGPGTRLTVT.

This clone appeared a single time. V and J are TRBV5-1 and TRBJ2-1; 9 bases agree with TRBD2. This CDR3 is 14 amino acids long. Germline-derived CDR1 and CDR2 are SGHRS and YFSETQ. The trim removed 4 bases at V and 4 bases at J, leaving 3 bases unmatched. CDR3 amino acids: CASSNSGRYNEQFF. The CDR3 DNA sequence: TGCGCCAGCAGCAATAGCGGGAGATACAATGAGCAGTTCTTC.

The chain recombines TRBV28 with TRBJ2-7; tentatively, D is TRBD1 (5 bases). The length of the CDR3 is 17 residues. V was trimmed by 5 bases and J by 7 bases, leaving 27 bases between them. Germline CDR1 MDHEN, CDR2 SYDVKM. The CDR3 sequence is CASSPPFFARGRVEQYF. The CDR3 nucleotides read TGTGCCAGCAGTCCCCCGTTCTTTGCAAGGGGAAGGGTTGAGCAGTACTTC.

The chain is built from TRBV7-9 and TRBJ2-1, with 8 bases identical to TRBD2. Germline lookup yields CDR1 SEHNR and CDR2 FQNEAQ (reference sequence). With V trimmed by 8 bases and J by 0 bases, 6 bases remained unmatched. The length of the CDR3 is 15 residues. CDR3 sequence: CASRREDSSYNEQFF. The CDR3 DNA reads as TGTGCCAGCCGGCGGGAGGATAGCTCCTACAATGAGCAGTTCTTC.

The table lists this clone with a count of one. The CDR3 bases are TGTGCCAGCAGCTTAGTGGATAGCGGGAAAGACGAGCAGTACTTC. It codes for CASSLVDSGKDEQYF. The rearrangement joins TRBV11-1 to TRBJ2-7; the match to TRBD2 covers 8 bases. This CDR3 comprises 15 residues. Germline V lookup: CDR1 SGHAT, CDR2 FQDESV (reference sequence). The trim removed 1 base at V and 5 bases at J, leaving 7 bases unmatched.

This clone was observed once. The chain employs TRBV7-9 and TRBJ2-1, with D tentatively TRBD1 (6 bases). V shed 2 bases and J shed 14 bases, with 13 bases lying between them. The CDR3 runs to 12 residues. From germline, CDR1 is SEHNR and CDR2 FQNEAQ (reference sequence). CDR3 sequence (DNA): TGTGCCAGCAGCTTAATCAGGGGCAGAGAGTTCTTC. It translates to CASSLIRGREFF.

The chain links TRBV6-5 to TRBJ1-3; D call uncertain. V was cut by 5 bases and J by 7 bases, with 15 bases left in between. Germline values: CDR1 MNHEY, CDR2 SVGAGI. The CDR3 is 14 amino acids. CDR3 DNA: TGTGCCAGCAGTGAGACCGAACTTGGGAACACCATATATTTT. It codes for CASSETELGNTIYF.

Only one count was recorded for this clone. The chain uses TRBV27 and TRBJ2-1; perhaps TRBD1 as D (5 bases). The CDR3 runs to 12 residues. V shed 4 bases and J shed 10 bases, with 11 bases lying between them. Germline CDR1 MNHEY, CDR2 SMNVEV (reference sequence). The CDR3 here is CASSSQGQEQFF. The CDR3 region has the DNA TGTGCCAGCAGTTCTCAGGGTCAAGAGCAGTTCTTC.

At least ten counts were recorded for this clone. This CDR3 is CASSSPKRAGEVYEQYF. The CDR3 DNA reads TGTGCCAGCAGCTCCCCCAAGAGGGCGGGAGAGGTCTACGAGCAGTACTTC. The chain combines TRBV7-9 with TRBJ2-7; 7 bases line up with TRBD2. The V and J ends lost 4 bases and 3 bases, in that order; junction bases with no gene match: 15. The CDR3 runs 17 residues. CDR1 is SEHNR and CDR2 is FQNEAQ in the germline V gene (reference sequence).

The chain has TRBV28 and TRBJ2-7; TRBD2 agrees at 12 bases. This CDR3 is built from 16 residues. Trimming cost V 4 bases and J 2 bases; bases outside gene matches: 6. Germline V CDR1 and CDR2: MDHEN, SYDVKM. This CDR3 reads CASSSPSGRAPYEQYF. In nucleotides, the CDR3 is TGTGCCAGCAGTTCTCCTAGCGGGAGGGCCCCCTACGAGCAGTACTTC.

The sample holds many counts of this clone. The chain couples TRBV27 to TRBJ1-1; tentatively, D is TRBD1 (5 bases). The CDR3 has 15 amino acids. The germline V and J ends were trimmed by 5 bases and 4 bases, with 17 bases remaining between them. Germline V gene lookup returns CDR1 MNHEY and CDR2 SMNVEV (reference sequence). The CDR3 sequence: CASSPTRGVRTEAFF. The CDR3, as DNA: TGTGCCAGCAGTCCCACACGAGGGGTGCGCACTGAAGCTTTCTTT.

In its sample, this clone was seen a few times. V is TRBV30 and J is TRBJ1-1, with 7 nucleotides matching TRBD1. Germline V gene data show CDR1 as GTSNPN and CDR2 as SVGIG (reference sequence). The length of the CDR3 is 13 residues. Unmatched junction bases numbered 6, after V lost 2 bases and J lost 6 bases. CDR3 DNA: TGTGCCTGGAGTATCACCGACAGGGCTGAAGCTTTCTTT. It codes for CAWSITDRAEAFF.

This clone was observed a few times. The V gene is TRBV6-1, the J gene TRBJ2-7; 9 bases agree with TRBD2. This CDR3 has 15 residues. V gave up 1 base and J gave up 0 bases; unmatched junction bases: 1. CDR1 MNHNS and CDR2 SASEGT come from the germline V gene. CDR3 DNA: TGTGCCAGCAGTGAAGTTAGCGGGAGCTCCTACGAGCAGTACTTC. This encodes CASSEVSGSSYEQYF.

The chain carries TRBV6-4 and TRBJ2-6, with D hard to call. The CDR3 extends over 15 amino acids. With 6 bases removed from V and 0 bases from J, the gap between germline ends came to 9 bases. Looked up from germline, CDR1 is MRHNA and CDR2 is SNTAGT. The CDR3: CASSPDTSGANVLTF. CDR3 coding DNA: TGTGCCAGCAGCCCCGACACCTCTGGGGCCAACGTCCTGACTTTC.